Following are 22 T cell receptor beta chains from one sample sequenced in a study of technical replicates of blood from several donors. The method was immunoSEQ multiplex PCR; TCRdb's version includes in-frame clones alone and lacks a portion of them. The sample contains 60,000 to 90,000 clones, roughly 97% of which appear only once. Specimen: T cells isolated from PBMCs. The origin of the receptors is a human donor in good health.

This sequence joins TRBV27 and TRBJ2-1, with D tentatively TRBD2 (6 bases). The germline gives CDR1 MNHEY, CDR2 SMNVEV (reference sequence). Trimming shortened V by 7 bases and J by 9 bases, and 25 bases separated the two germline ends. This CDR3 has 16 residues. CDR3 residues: CASTHRGGVFTAEQFF. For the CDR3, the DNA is TGTGCCAGCACCCATCGAGGCGGGGTCTTTACAGCTGAGCAGTTCTTC.

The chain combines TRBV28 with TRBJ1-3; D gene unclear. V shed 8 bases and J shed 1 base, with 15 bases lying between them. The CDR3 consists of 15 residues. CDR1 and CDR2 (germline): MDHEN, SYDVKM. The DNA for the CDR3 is TGTGCCAGCTTCGAGGGAACGGGATCTGGAAACACCATATATTTT. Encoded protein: CASFEGTGSGNTIYF.

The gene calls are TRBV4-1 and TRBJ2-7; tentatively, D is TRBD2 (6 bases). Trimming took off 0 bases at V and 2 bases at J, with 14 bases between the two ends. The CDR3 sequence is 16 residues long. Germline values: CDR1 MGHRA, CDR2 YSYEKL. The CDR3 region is CASSQDTGTGAYEQYF. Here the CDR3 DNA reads TGCGCCAGCAGCCAAGATACCGGGACTGGAGCCTACGAGCAGTACTTC.

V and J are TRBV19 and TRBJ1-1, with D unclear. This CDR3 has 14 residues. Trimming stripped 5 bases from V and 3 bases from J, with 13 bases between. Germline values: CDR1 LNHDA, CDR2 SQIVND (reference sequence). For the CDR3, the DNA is TGTGCCAGTAGTCTCAGGACTATGGACACTGAAGCTTTCTTT. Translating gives CASSLRTMDTEAFF.

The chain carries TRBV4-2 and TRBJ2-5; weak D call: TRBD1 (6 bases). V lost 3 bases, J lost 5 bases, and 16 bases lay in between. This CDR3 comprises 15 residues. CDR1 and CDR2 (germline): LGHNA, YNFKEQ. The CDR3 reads CASSQKRGQGETQYF. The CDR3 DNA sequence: TGTGCCAGCAGCCAGAAAAGGGGCCAGGGGGAGACCCAGTACTTC.

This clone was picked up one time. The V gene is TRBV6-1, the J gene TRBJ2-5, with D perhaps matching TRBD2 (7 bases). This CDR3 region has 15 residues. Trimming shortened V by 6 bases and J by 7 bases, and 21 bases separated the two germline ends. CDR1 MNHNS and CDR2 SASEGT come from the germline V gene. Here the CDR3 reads CASSPKRGPGGTQYF. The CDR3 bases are TGTGCCAGCAGCCCCAAACGGGGGCCGGGGGGGACCCAGTACTTC.

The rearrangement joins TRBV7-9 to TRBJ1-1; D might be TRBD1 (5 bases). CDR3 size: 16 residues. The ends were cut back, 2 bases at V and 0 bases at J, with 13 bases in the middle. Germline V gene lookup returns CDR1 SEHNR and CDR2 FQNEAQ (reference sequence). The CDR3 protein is CASSLSPGGMNTEAFF. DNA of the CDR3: TGTGCCAGCAGCTTAAGTCCGGGGGGTATGAACACTGAAGCTTTCTTT.

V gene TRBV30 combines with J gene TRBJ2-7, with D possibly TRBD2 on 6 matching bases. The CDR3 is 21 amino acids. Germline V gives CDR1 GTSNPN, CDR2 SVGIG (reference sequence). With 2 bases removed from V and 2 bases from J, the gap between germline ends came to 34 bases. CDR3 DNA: TGTGCCTGGAGTTTCAACCTCCTCCGGGACCAGAGACTTGGGGGGACCTACGAGCAGTACTTC. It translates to CAWSFNLLRDQRLGGTYEQYF.

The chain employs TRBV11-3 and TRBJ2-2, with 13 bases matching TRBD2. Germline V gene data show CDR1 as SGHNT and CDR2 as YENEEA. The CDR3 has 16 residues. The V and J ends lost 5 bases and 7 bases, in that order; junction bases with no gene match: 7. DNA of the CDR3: TGTGCCAGCAGCCTGCAGGGACTAGCGGGGAGCGGGGAGCTGTTTTTT. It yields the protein CASSLQGLAGSGELFF.

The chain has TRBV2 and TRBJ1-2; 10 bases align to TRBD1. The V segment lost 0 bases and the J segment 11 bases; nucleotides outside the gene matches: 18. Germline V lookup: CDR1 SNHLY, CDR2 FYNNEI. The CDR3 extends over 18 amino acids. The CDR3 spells CASSEAIQPLTGGRGYTF. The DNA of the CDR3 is TGTGCCAGCAGTGAAGCGATCCAACCCCTGACAGGGGGCCGTGGTTACACCTTC.

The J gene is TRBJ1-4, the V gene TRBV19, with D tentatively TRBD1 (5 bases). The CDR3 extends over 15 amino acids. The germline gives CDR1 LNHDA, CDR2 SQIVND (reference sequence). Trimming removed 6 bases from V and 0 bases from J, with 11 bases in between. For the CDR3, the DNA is TGTGCCAGTAGGACAGACTCCGCAACTAATGAAAAACTGTTTTTT. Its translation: CASRTDSATNEKLFF.

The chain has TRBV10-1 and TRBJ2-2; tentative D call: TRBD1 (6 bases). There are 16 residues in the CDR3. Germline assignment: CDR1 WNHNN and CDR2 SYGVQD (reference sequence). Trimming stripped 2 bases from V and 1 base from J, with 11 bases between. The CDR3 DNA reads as TGCGCCAGCAGTGAGAGTAGGACAGTGAACACCGGGGAGCTGTTTTTT. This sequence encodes CASSESRTVNTGELFF.

In nucleotides, the CDR3 is TGTGCCAGCAGCTTATACGTTAGCTCTGGGGCCAACGTCCTGACTTTC. It is translated as CASSLYVSSGANVLTF. The rearrangement uses TRBV11-2 and TRBJ2-6; D not resolved. CDR1 SGHAT and CDR2 FQNNGV come from the germline V gene. This CDR3 comprises 16 residues. V was clipped by 2 bases and J by 0 bases, with 8 bases between them.

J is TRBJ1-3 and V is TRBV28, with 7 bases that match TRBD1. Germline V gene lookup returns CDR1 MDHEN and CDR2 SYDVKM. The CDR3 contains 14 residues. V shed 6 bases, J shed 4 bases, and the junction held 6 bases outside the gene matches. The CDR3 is CASSPTGSGNTIYF. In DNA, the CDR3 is TGTGCCAGCAGCCCGACAGGGTCAGGAAACACCATATATTTT.

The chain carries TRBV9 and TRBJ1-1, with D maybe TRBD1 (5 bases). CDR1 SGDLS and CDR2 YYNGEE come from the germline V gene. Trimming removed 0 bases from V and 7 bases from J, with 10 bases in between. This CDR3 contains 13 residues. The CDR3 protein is CASSVAWGGEAFF. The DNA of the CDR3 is TGTGCCAGCAGCGTAGCCTGGGGGGGTGAAGCTTTCTTT.

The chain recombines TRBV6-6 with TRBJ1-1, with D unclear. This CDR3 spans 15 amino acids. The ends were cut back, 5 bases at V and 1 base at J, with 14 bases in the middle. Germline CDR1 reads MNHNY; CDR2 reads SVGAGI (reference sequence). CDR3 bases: TGTGCCAGCAGTCCCCAGGTCTACGGGAACACTGAAGCTTTCTTT. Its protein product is CASSPQVYGNTEAFF.

CDR3 coding DNA: TGTGCCAGCCACAGGGCTATGAACACTGAAGCTTTCTTT. Protein: CASHRAMNTEAFF. The chain combines TRBV28 with TRBJ1-1, with D possibly matching TRBD1 (6 bases). Per germline, CDR1 MDHEN and CDR2 SYDVKM. V shed 8 bases and J shed 0 bases, with 10 bases lying between them. CDR3 length equals 13 residues.

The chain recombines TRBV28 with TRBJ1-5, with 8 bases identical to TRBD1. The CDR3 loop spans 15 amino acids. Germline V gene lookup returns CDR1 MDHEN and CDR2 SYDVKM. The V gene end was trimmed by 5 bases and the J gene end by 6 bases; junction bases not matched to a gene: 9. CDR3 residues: CASSPTGGARQPQHF. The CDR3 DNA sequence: TGTGCCAGCAGTCCTACAGGGGGAGCACGTCAGCCCCAGCATTTT.

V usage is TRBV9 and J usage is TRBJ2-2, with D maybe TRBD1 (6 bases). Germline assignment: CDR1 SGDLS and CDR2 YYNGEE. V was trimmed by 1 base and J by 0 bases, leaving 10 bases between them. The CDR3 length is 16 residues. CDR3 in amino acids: CASSVYREPNTGELFF. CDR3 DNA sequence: TGTGCCAGCAGCGTATACAGGGAACCGAACACCGGGGAGCTGTTTTTT.

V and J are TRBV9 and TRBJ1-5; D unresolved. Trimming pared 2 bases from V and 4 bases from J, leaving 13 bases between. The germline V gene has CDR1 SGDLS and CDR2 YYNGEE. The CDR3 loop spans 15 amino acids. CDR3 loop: CASSVSEALNQPQHF. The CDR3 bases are TGTGCCAGCAGCGTTAGTGAGGCGTTAAATCAGCCCCAGCATTTT. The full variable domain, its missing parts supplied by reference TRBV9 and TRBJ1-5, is DSGVTQTPKHLITATGQRVTLRCSPRSGDLSVYWYQQSLDQGLQFLIQYYNGEERAKGNILERFSAQQFPDLHSELNLSSLELGDSALYFCASSVSEALNQPQHFGDGTRLSIL.

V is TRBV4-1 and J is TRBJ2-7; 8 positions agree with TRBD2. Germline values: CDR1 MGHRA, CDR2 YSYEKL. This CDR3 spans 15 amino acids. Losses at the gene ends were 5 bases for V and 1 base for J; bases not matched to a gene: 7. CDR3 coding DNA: TGCGCCAGCAGCTTTACTAGCGGACCATCCTACGAGCAGTACTTC. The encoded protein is CASSFTSGPSYEQYF.

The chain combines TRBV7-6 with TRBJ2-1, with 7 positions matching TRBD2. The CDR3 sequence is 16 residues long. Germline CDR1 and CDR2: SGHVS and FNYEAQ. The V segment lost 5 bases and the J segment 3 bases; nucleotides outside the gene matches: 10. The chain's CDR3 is CASSQLSGEGYNEQFF. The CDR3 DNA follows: TGTGCCAGCAGCCAACTCTCTGGGGAGGGCTACAATGAGCAGTTCTTC.